This TCR beta chain was identified in a study of regulatory T cells in long-lasting Graves disease (dated by TCRdb to the early 2020s). Turning to the overall study: Newly diagnosed Graves' disease patients had taken antithyroid drugs for less than 3 months. Persistent Graves' disease patients were compared with newly diagnosed Graves' disease patients by peripheral blood TCR sequencing and RNA sequencing. The study took place in China and was registered as a clinical trial. A total of roughly 35 samples were covered by TCR sequencing, comprising approximately 13 persistent and approximately 20 newly diagnosed Graves' disease patients. Paper-wide results and their limitations: The small sample size was acknowledged by the authors as a limitation that may reduce accuracy. Sequencing and analysis were restricted to the TCR beta chain. Persistent Graves' disease patients showed lower TCR Shannon entropy and fewer highly expanded clones than newly diagnosed patients, suggesting clonal expansion. TRBV28, TRBJ1-2 and TRBJ2-5 were preferentially used in persistent disease, while TRBV20-1 and TRBJ2-1 were favored in newly diagnosed disease. Patients with persistent disease shared more public clonotypes (about 3,000) than newly diagnosed patients did (approximately 970). Only peripheral blood was studied, because thyroid tissue, the primary lesion, was inaccessible.

There are 16 amino acids in the CDR3, from cysteine to phenylalanine inclusive. Just CDR3 DNA is preserved here, 48 bases in frame from base 1. CDR1 and CDR2 are drawn from the germline V gene: SGDLS, YYNGEE. The junction carries 15 bases between V and J, which are trimmed by 2 bases and 4 bases respectively. As concerns this clonotype: This receptor's antigen is unknown. One base away there is no much larger clone; base qualities are not given.

Libraries were built with multiplex PCR. Instrument used: Illumina HiSeq 4000. CDR3 regions were amplified by Arm-PCR with iRepertoire HTBI primers to construct TCR beta libraries. Before sequencing, the PCR products underwent gel purification. The source study handled its data this way. Across samples, roughly 60 TRBV and 15 or so TRBJ segments were identified and used for gene usage analysis of CDR3 amino acid clonotypes. Filtered high-quality paired reads were merged into contigs using COPE and FqMerger. Contigs were aligned with BLAST to IMGT TRBV, TRBD and TRBJ reference genes, and CDR3 was defined per IMGT. Highly expanded clones were defined as clonotypes with a frequency above 0.1%. Shannon entropy was used to measure repertoire diversity, and the Gini coefficient was used to measure V-J evenness. Clonotypes shared by more than one individual were considered public. Starting from the raw public reads, TCRdb applied fastp trimming at Q25, assembled clones with MiXCR and retained in-frame beta chains. Each entry merges the rows of one CDR3 protein and shows their most common DNA and genes. The V and J calls reflect TCRdb's pipeline rather than the authors' work. This sample lists 620,000 or so distinct CDR3 sequences; roughly 15% were detected once. Of the sample, 15% to 20% is held by the ten largest clones.

The time point label, as the study defines it: newly diagnosed GD, antithyroid drugs for less than 3 months. For both TCR sequencing and RNA sequencing, RNA was extracted from PBMCs using TRIzol. The diagnosis of Graves' disease followed American Thyroid Association guidelines. Recruitment of patients was carried out at an endocrinology department in Xi'an, China. From each patient, approximately 9 milliliters of peripheral blood was collected into an EDTA anticoagulant tube. Ficoll Paque Plus density gradient separation was used to isolate PBMCs, and no further T cell sorting was done. An Agilent 2100 Bioanalyzer and agarose gel were used to assess RNA quality, and a NanoDrop 2000 was used to measure RNA concentration. The sample also formed part of further work on T cells in Graves' hyperthyroidism and ophthalmopathy. That second report states: Graves' hyperthyroidism was defined as stable when no progression to ophthalmopathy occurred over 18 months of follow-up. Hyperthyroidism patients were newly diagnosed, with disease duration under 2 months, and aged 18 to 65 years. The study excluded patients with uncontrolled infections, other autoimmune diseases, pregnancy or lactation. Diagnoses relied on clinical symptoms, serum thyroxine and TRAb, thyroid ultrasound and orbital computed tomography. The first round of RT-PCR for the TCR CDR3 was performed with the HTBI primer set and the Qiagen OneStep RT-PCR kit. Most expanded thyroid clonotypes (frequency above 0.001) were also found in blood, which suggests that blood repertoires may mirror thyroid immune responses. A 13 V-J signature model separated ophthalmopathy from stable hyperthyroidism, with over 85% sensitivity and 81% to 83% specificity in cross-validation and 80%/75% in testing. In validation, the model predicted progression to ophthalmopathy with roughly 66% sensitivity and about 73% specificity, a median of 6.5 months before onset. To identify distinguishing TCR V-J signatures, a discovery cohort of 90 to 100 patients was used, comprising 43 with Graves' ophthalmopathy and some 60 with stable Graves' hyperthyroidism. An independent validation cohort of about 20 hyperthyroidism patients and more than 15 patients who later progressed to ophthalmopathy tested prospective prediction of ophthalmopathy. The roughly 91 discovery patients were randomly divided into training and test sets at a 7:3 ratio. The study also compared thyroid tissue and blood T-cell repertoires from five or six Graves' hyperthyroidism patients. Once sampling was done, hyperthyroidism patients were given methimazole at a starting dose of 30 mg daily, whereas ophthalmopathy patients were given high-dose intravenous methylprednisolone. Libraries were constructed in a second round of multiplex PCR, after which size selection and purification were carried out. Paired-end sequencing of the libraries was performed with 100 bp reads on an Illumina HiSeq2000. SOAPnuke was used to process the raw data, throwing out any read that contained adapters or uncalled bases, had a mean Phred below 15, or lacked an exact constant-primer or identifier match. COPE v1.2.5 was used to merge high-quality paired reads, and clonotypes were defined as unique nucleotide sequences. Clonotypes were aligned to IMGT TRBV, TRBD and TRBJ reference segments using MiTCR v1.1. Analysis was restricted to V-J combinations with a frequency above 0.0001, which covered just over 98% of repertoires. The TCS score was defined as F50 (clonal expansion) divided by E x V (chaos), with BLOSUM62-based TCRdist calculated between CDR3 peptides within each V-J. Welch's t-statistics and random forest reduced roughly 500 V-J features to roughly 13, which were used in a naive Bayes classifier (R e1071). No statistical method was used to fix the sample size in advance, and group allocation was not hidden from the investigators. According to the paper, TCR Vbeta CDR3 sequencing was carried out on some 130 peripheral blood samples, which came from approximately 43 ophthalmopathy, about 75 hyperthyroidism and roughly 17 progressor patients.

The TCR comes from a woman aged 30 to 39 with Graves disease. Donor details come from another sample of the same person, matched by shared clones. The chain is assembled from TRBV9 and TRBJ2-2; TRBD2 is a possible D gene, resting on 7 matching bases. The input for sequencing was peripheral blood mononuclear cells (PBMCs), taken at new diagnosis, from a patient treated with antithyroid drugs. The CDR3 region: CASSVGGAPGTGELFF. The DNA sequence follows: TGTGCCAGCAGCGTTGGGGGGGCGCCGGGCACCGGGGAGCTGTTTTTT.